This T cell receptor (beta chain) was sequenced in a study of blood T cells in healthy people across ages. PCR was performed a second time for 7 to 11 cycles using a sample-barcoded 5' primer and a J-beta primer mix. TCRdb reprocessed the 5' RACE reads via MiXCR and lists one record per CDR3 protein. Among approximately 680,000 distinct CDR3 sequences listed, approximately 29% were seen once. This clonotype was detected ten times or more. The CDR3 spans 16 residues. Per germline, CDR1 SGHRS and CDR2 YFSETQ. V shed 0 bases, J shed 3 bases, and the junction held 7 bases outside the gene matches. The chain joins TRBV5-1 to TRBJ2-7; 9 bases map to TRBD2. This receptor was obtained from a woman at least 80 years old in good health. Sequencing used blood. The CDR3 region is CASSLAPSGDVYEQYF. The CDR3 nucleotides read TGCGCCAGCAGCTTGGCCCCTAGCGGGGACGTCTACGAGCAGTACTTC.